This TCR beta chain was captured by sequencing in a study of T cells after yellow fever vaccination. For the study at large: The SMART-Seq v4 Ultra Low Input method served to prepare the low-cell-number fractions.

CDR1 and CDR2 (germline): WSHSY, SAAADI. Trimming removed 6 bases from V and 8 bases from J, with 13 bases in between. The CDR3 runs to 12 residues. TCRdb reanalysed the 5' RACE reads using MiXCR and keeps one entry per CDR3 protein. Counted here are some 500,000 distinct CDR3 sequences, roughly 14% occurring once; the ten biggest clones make up 11% to 15%. This clonotype was seen a single time. The receptor was isolated from a man aged 25-45 years who received the YFV17D yellow fever vaccine. The chain combines TRBV10-2 with TRBJ1-2; D gene ambiguous. This material consisted of PBMCs, taken on the day of the yellow fever booster vaccination. CDR3 bases: TGCGCCAGCAGCGTTGACTCGAAAGGCTACACCTTC. Translating it yields CASSVDSKGYTF.